This T cell receptor (beta chain) was obtained from a study of early T cells in non-severe SARS-CoV-2 infection. The CDR3 loop spans 15 amino acids. V lost 6 bases to trimming and J lost 3 bases, with 20 bases between them. Germline values: CDR1 DFQATT, CDR2 SNEGSKA (reference sequence). TCRdb used MiXCR to reprocess the 5' RACE reads, holding one entry per CDR3 protein. The sample shows 25,000 to 30,000 distinct CDR3 sequences, 5.3% of them seen only once. This clonotype was seen more than once but under ten times. The sequence was obtained from an adult who was a healthcare worker with PCR-confirmed SARS-CoV-2 infection or an uninfected control (not recorded which). Material for sequencing was whole blood. The chain couples TRBV20-1 to TRBJ1-1; D perhaps matches TRBD1 (5 bases). This CDR3 reads CSALDPSDSHTEAFF. The CDR3 DNA reads TGCAGTGCCCTAGACCCCTCTGACAGTCACACTGAAGCTTTCTTT.